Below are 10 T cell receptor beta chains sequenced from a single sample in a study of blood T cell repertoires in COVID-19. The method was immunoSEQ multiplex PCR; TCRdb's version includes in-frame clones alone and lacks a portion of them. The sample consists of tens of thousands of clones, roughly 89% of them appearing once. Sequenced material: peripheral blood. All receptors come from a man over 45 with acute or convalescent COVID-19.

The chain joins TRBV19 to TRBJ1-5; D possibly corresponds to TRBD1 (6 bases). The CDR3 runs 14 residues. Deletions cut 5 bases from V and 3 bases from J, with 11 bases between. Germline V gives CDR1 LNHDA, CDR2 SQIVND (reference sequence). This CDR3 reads CASSFGQTNQPQHF. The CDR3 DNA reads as TGTGCCAGTAGTTTCGGACAGACCAATCAGCCCCAGCATTTT.

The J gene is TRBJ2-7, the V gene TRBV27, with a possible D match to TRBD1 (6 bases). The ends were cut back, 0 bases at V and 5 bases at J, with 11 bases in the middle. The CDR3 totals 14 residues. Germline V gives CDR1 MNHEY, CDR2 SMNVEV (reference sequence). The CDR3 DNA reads TGTGCCAGCAGTTTATCCAGGGGTTCCAACGAGCAGTACTTC. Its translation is CASSLSRGSNEQYF.

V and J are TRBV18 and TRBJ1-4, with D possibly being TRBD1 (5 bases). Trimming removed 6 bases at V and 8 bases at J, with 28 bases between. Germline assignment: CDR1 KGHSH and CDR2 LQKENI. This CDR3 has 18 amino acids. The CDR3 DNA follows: TGTGCCAGCTCGCACCGGGACTCCCGCCCGGGATCCAGAGAAAAACTGTTTTTT. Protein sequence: CASSHRDSRPGSREKLFF.

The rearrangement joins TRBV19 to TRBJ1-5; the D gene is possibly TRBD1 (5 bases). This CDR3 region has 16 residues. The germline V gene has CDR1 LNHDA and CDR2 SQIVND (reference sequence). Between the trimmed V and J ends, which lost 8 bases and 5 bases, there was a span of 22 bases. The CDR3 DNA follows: TGTGCCAGTGGCCCTCGATCCCCTCCCAGGGATCAGCCCCAGCATTTT. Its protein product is CASGPRSPPRDQPQHF.

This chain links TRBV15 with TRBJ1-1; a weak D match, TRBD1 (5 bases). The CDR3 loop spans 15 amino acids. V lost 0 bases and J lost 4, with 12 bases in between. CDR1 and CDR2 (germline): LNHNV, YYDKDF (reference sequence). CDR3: CATSRDGQGGTEAFF. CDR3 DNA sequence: TGTGCCACCAGCAGAGATGGGCAGGGAGGCACTGAAGCTTTCTTT.

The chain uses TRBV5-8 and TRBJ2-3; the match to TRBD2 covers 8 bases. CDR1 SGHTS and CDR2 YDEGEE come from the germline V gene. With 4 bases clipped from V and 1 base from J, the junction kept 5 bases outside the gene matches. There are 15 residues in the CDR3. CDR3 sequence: CASSHRGGGTDTQYF. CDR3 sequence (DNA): TGTGCCAGCAGCCATCGGGGGGGCGGCACAGATACGCAGTATTTT.

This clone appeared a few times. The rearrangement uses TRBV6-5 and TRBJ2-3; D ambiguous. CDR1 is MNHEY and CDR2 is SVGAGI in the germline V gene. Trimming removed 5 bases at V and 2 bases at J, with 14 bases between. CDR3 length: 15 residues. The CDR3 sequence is CASSLNSLYTDTQYF. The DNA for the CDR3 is TGTGCCAGCAGTCTGAACTCACTTTACACAGATACGCAGTATTTT.

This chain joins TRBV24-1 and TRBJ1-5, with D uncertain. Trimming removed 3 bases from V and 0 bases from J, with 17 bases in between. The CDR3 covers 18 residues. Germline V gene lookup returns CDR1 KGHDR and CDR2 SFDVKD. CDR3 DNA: TGTGCCACCAGTGATCCCTCACAGTCGCTTTATAGCAATCAGCCCCAGCATTTT. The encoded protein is CATSDPSQSLYSNQPQHF.

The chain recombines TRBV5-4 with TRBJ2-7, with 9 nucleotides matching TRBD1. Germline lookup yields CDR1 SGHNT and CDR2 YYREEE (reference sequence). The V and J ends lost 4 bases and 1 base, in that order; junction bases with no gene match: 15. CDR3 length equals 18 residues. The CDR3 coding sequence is TGTGCCAGCAGCCAATTAGAGGACGGGACAGGGAGATCCTACGAGCAGTACTTC. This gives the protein CASSQLEDGTGRSYEQYF.

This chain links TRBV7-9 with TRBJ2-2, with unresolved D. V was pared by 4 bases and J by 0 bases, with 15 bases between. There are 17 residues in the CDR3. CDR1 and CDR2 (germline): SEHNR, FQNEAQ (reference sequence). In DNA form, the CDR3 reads TGTGCCAGCAGCTACGTTTTACAGAACTCGAACACCGGGGAGCTGTTTTTT. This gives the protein CASSYVLQNSNTGELFF.